A single TCR beta chain is shown here with its context. The record originates from a study of CD8 T cells in Susac syndrome. Across the whole study: Active disease was present in five or six of the sequenced Susac syndrome patients, whereas 8 or 9 of them were in remission.

It was with random hexamers that roughly 0.45 to 1 ug RNA was reverse transcribed. Amplification of TCR beta CDR3 spanned 54 Vbeta and 13 Jbeta via immunoSEQ multiplex PCR. Via MiXCR, TCRdb re-called the immunoSEQ multiplex PCR reads, giving one row per CDR3 protein. In the table there are some 110,000 distinct CDR3 sequences, around 96% of which are singletons. Sequencing of TCR beta was performed on blood CD8+ and CD4+ T cells. TEMRA cells were enriched by FACS, and CD4+ and CD8+ T cells were negatively isolated. The CDR3 loop spans 14 amino acids. The ends were cut back, 1 base at V and 2 bases at J, with 8 bases in the middle. The V gene's germline CDR1 is LGHDT and CDR2 YNNKEL (reference sequence).

This receptor was identified in a human donor with Susac syndrome. The V gene is TRBV3-1, the J gene TRBJ2-5; D ambiguous. The source material was CD4+ T cells from PBMCs. The DNA for the CDR3 is TGTGCCAGCAGCCAAGCAGGCCAGCAAGAGACCCAGTACTTC. Protein product: CASSQAGQQETQYF.